One T cell receptor (beta chain) is described in this entry. The antigen is not known. These data originate in a study of CD8 T cells in ankylosing spondylitis. Study results and caveats: CD8+ by phenotype, disease-linked clones were relatively rare in peripheral blood.

This CDR3 region has 16 residues. Trimming removed 5 bases from V and 5 bases from J; junction bases left unmatched: 14. Germline CDR1 is DFQATT and CDR2 is SNEGSKA (reference sequence). Library preparation for TCR beta used quantitative 5'-RACE with molecular barcodes. TCRdb reprocessed the 5' RACE reads via MiXCR and lists one record per CDR3 protein. The sample has 220,000 or so distinct CDR3 sequences, roughly a tenth seen once; the top ten hold roughly a fifth. The rearrangement links TRBV20-1 to TRBJ2-5; 10 positions match TRBD2. Sequencing used blood, either unsorted or a sorted T cell fraction (not recorded which). The receptor was derived from a male donor with ankylosing spondylitis or in good health (not recorded which). The CDR3 DNA follows: TGCAGTGCTGGAAGACTAGCGGGCCTGACTAGGGAGACCCAGTACTTC. Protein: CSAGRLAGLTRETQYF.